A selection of T cell receptor beta chains follows, all from one sample in a study of blood T cell repertoires in COVID-19. Produced via immunoSEQ multiplex PCR; TCRdb's table is partial and in-frame only. The sample lists 100,000 or so clones, about 88% occurring once. The sample comprised peripheral blood. The source is a man aged 45-60 years with active or convalescent COVID-19. Both conserved end residues are part of each CDR3. Fields, in order: clone size, J gene, V gene, D gene, CDR3 length, CDR3 DNA, CDR3 protein. A D gene is named only where the DNA matches it firmly. The size field is filled for only some rows; it gives once, few, many or a size class.

clone_size: NA; j_call: TRBJ1-5; v_call: TRBV19; d_call: TRBD1; cdr3_length: 19; cdr3_nt: TGTGCCAGTAGTATAGCGCCAGGGGGAATATTAACAGGCAATCAGCCCCAGCATTTT; cdr3_aa: CASSIAPGGILTGNQPQHF
clone_size: NA; j_call: TRBJ1-2; v_call: TRBV4-1; d_call: NA; cdr3_length: 13; cdr3_nt: TGCGCCACCCAGGGGTGGGCTAACTATGGCTACACCTTC; cdr3_aa: CATQGWANYGYTF
clone_size: NA; j_call: TRBJ1-2; v_call: TRBV10-3; d_call: TRBD1; cdr3_length: 16; cdr3_nt: TGTGCCATCAGTGCCTCAGACAGGGGGCGGAACTATGGCTACACCTTC; cdr3_aa: CAISASDRGRNYGYTF
clone_size: NA; j_call: TRBJ2-3; v_call: TRBV18; d_call: TRBD1; cdr3_length: 14; cdr3_nt: TGTGCCAGCTCCCGACAGGGGAAGGCAGATACGCAGTATTTT; cdr3_aa: CASSRQGKADTQYF
clone_size: NA; j_call: TRBJ1-2; v_call: TRBV4-1; d_call: NA; cdr3_length: 15; cdr3_nt: TGCGCCAGCAGCCAAAGTTTGCAGGGAAGCTATGGCTACACCTTC; cdr3_aa: CASSQSLQGSYGYTF
clone_size: few; j_call: TRBJ1-2; v_call: TRBV28; d_call: NA; cdr3_length: 13; cdr3_nt: TGTGCCAGCAGCACCACAGGGCCCTATGGCTACACCTTC; cdr3_aa: CASSTTGPYGYTF
clone_size: NA; j_call: TRBJ2-3; v_call: TRBV15; d_call: TRBD1; cdr3_length: 16; cdr3_nt: TGTGCCACCAGCAAAGATGGGACAGGGGGCACAGATACGCAGTATTTT; cdr3_aa: CATSKDGTGGTDTQYF
clone_size: NA; j_call: TRBJ2-3; v_call: TRBV11-2; d_call: NA; cdr3_length: 14; cdr3_nt: TGTGCCAGCAGCTTAGTCAGGAAGCCAGATACGCAGTATTTT; cdr3_aa: CASSLVRKPDTQYF
clone_size: NA; j_call: TRBJ1-2; v_call: TRBV5-1; d_call: NA; cdr3_length: 13; cdr3_nt: TGCGCCAGCAGCTTTCAGGGGCTGAGTGGCTACACCTTC; cdr3_aa: CASSFQGLSGYTF
clone_size: NA; j_call: TRBJ2-2; v_call: TRBV6-6; d_call: NA; cdr3_length: 15; cdr3_nt: TGTGCCAGCAGAGCCCCACAGCTGAACACCGGGGAGCTGTTTTTT; cdr3_aa: CASRAPQLNTGELFF
clone_size: NA; j_call: TRBJ1-2; v_call: TRBV28; d_call: NA; cdr3_length: 12; cdr3_nt: TGTGCCAGCAGTCGGACAGCGTATGGCTACACCTTC; cdr3_aa: CASSRTAYGYTF
clone_size: once; j_call: TRBJ1-3; v_call: TRBV28; d_call: NA; cdr3_length: 15; cdr3_nt: TGTGCCAGCAGTTTAGGAGGGGCGGATGCGGACACCATATATTTT; cdr3_aa: CASSLGGADADTIYF
clone_size: NA; j_call: TRBJ2-2; v_call: TRBV5-6; d_call: TRBD2; cdr3_length: 16; cdr3_nt: TGTGCCAGCAGCGGCGGGGGGGCCTTGAACACCGGGGAGCTGTTTTTT; cdr3_aa: CASSGGGALNTGELFF
clone_size: NA; j_call: TRBJ1-6; v_call: TRBV6-5; d_call: TRBD1; cdr3_length: 15; cdr3_nt: TGTGCCAGCACCTCTAAGGCAGGGGGGATTTCACCCCTCCACTTT; cdr3_aa: CASTSKAGGISPLHF
clone_size: NA; j_call: TRBJ2-5; v_call: TRBV5-6; d_call: NA; cdr3_length: 11; cdr3_nt: TGTGCCAGCCACAGTCAAGAGACCCAGTACTTC; cdr3_aa: CASHSQETQYF
clone_size: NA; j_call: TRBJ2-5; v_call: TRBV27; d_call: NA; cdr3_length: 14; cdr3_nt: TGTGCCAGCAGTTGGGGGGGCCCACAAGAGACCCAGTACTTC; cdr3_aa: CASSWGGPQETQYF
clone_size: NA; j_call: TRBJ2-7; v_call: TRBV19; d_call: TRBD2; cdr3_length: 13; cdr3_nt: TGTGCCAGTAGAGCGGGGCTTTCCTACGAGCAGTACTTC; cdr3_aa: CASRAGLSYEQYF
clone_size: NA; j_call: TRBJ1-4; v_call: TRBV5-8; d_call: NA; cdr3_length: 17; cdr3_nt: TGTGCCAGCAGGCCCCGGTACCGACAGGCGGCTAATGAAAAACTGTTTTTT; cdr3_aa: CASRPRYRQAANEKLFF
clone_size: NA; j_call: TRBJ1-2; v_call: TRBV9; d_call: TRBD1; cdr3_length: 17; cdr3_nt: TGTGCCAGCAGCCCGAATCCCGGGACAGGGGTTAAGTATGGCTACACCTTC; cdr3_aa: CASSPNPGTGVKYGYTF
clone_size: NA; j_call: TRBJ1-1; v_call: TRBV6-2/TRBV6-3; d_call: TRBD1; cdr3_length: 15; cdr3_nt: TGTGCCAGCAGTCCCCAGGGGGGTTTGGGGACTGAAGCTTTCTTT; cdr3_aa: CASSPQGGLGTEAFF
clone_size: NA; j_call: TRBJ2-1; v_call: TRBV13; d_call: TRBD2; cdr3_length: 15; cdr3_nt: TGTGCCAGCGCTCTAGCGGGGCCCCTCCACAATGAGCAGTTCTTC; cdr3_aa: CASALAGPLHNEQFF
clone_size: NA; j_call: TRBJ2-1; v_call: TRBV4-2; d_call: NA; cdr3_length: 16; cdr3_nt: TGTGCCAGCAGCCAAGCCAGGGTAGGGGTCTACAATGAGCAGTTCTTC; cdr3_aa: CASSQARVGVYNEQFF
clone_size: NA; j_call: TRBJ2-2; v_call: TRBV19; d_call: NA; cdr3_length: 14; cdr3_nt: TGTGCCAGTAGACGGGACACGGGTACCGGGGAGCTGTTTTTT; cdr3_aa: CASRRDTGTGELFF
clone_size: NA; j_call: TRBJ2-7; v_call: TRBV28; d_call: TRBD1; cdr3_length: 18; cdr3_nt: TGTGCCAGCAGGCCTACAGGGGGCGCGGGTCCTACAACGTGGGAGCAGTACTTC; cdr3_aa: CASRPTGGAGPTTWEQYF
clone_size: NA; j_call: TRBJ2-5; v_call: TRBV19; d_call: TRBD2; cdr3_length: 12; cdr3_nt: TGTGCCAGTTGGACTAGCAGGGAGACCCAGTACTTC; cdr3_aa: CASWTSRETQYF
clone_size: NA; j_call: TRBJ1-4; v_call: TRBV6-5; d_call: NA; cdr3_length: 13; cdr3_nt: TGTGCCAGCAGGGACATTTTATGGGAAAAACTGTTTTTT; cdr3_aa: CASRDILWEKLFF
clone_size: NA; j_call: TRBJ2-1; v_call: TRBV5-1; d_call: TRBD1; cdr3_length: 16; cdr3_nt: TGCGCCAGCAGCTTGGGGGGGACAGGACCCTACAATGAGCAGTTCTTC; cdr3_aa: CASSLGGTGPYNEQFF
clone_size: NA; j_call: TRBJ2-6; v_call: TRBV7-2; d_call: TRBD2; cdr3_length: 17; cdr3_nt: TGTGCCAGCACAGGAGAAGCGGGGGTCTTTGGGGCCAACGTCCTGACTTTC; cdr3_aa: CASTGEAGVFGANVLTF
clone_size: once; j_call: TRBJ2-7; v_call: TRBV6-2/TRBV6-3; d_call: TRBD2; cdr3_length: 15; cdr3_nt: TGTGCCAGCAGTTGGCGGACTAGTACAATTTACGAGCAGTACTTC; cdr3_aa: CASSWRTSTIYEQYF
clone_size: NA; j_call: TRBJ2-7; v_call: TRBV29-1; d_call: NA; cdr3_length: 13; cdr3_nt: TGCAGCGCCCGAGATGAGCGTTACTACGAGCAGTACTTC; cdr3_aa: CSARDERYYEQYF